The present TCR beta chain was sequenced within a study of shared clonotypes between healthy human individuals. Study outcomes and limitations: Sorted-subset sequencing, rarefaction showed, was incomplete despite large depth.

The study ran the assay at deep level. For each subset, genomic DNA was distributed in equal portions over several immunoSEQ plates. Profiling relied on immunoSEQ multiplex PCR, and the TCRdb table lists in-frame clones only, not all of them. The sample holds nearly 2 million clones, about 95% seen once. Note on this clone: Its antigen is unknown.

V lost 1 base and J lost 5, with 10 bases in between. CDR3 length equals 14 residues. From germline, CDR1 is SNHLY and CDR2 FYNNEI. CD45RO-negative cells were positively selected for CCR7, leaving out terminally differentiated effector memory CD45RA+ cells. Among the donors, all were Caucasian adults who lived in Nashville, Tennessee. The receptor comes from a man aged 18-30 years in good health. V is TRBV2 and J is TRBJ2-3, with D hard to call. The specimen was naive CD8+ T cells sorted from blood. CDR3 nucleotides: TGTGCCAGCAGTGAAGGCCTTTTGATAGATACGCAGTATTTT. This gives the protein CASSEGLLIDTQYF.